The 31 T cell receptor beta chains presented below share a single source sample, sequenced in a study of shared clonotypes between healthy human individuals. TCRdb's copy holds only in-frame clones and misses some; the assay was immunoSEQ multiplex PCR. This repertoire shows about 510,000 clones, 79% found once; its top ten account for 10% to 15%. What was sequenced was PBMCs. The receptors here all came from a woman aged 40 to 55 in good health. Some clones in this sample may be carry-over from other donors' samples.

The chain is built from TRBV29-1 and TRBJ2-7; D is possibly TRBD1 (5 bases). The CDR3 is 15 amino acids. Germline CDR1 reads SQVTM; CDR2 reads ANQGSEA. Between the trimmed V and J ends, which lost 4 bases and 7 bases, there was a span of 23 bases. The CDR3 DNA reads TGCAGCGTTGGGGCGTCCACTCAGGGTTACGGGGAGCAGTACTTC. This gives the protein CSVGASTQGYGEQYF.

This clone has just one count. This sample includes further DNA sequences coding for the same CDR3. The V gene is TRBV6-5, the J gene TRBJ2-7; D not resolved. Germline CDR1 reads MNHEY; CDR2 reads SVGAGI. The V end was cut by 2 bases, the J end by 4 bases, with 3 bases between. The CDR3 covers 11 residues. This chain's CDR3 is CASSYRYEQYF. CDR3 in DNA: TGTGCCAGCAGTTACAGATACGAGCAGTACTTC.

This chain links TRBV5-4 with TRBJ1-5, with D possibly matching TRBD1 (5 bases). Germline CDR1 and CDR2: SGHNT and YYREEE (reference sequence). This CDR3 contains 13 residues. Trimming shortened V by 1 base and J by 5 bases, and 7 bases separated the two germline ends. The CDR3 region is CASSLSTDQPQHF. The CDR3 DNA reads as TGTGCCAGCAGCTTGTCGACAGATCAGCCCCAGCATTTT. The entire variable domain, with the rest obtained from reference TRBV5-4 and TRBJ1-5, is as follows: ETGVTQSPTHLIKTRGQQVTLRCSSQSGHNTVSWYQQALGQGPQFIFQYYREEENGRGNFPPRFSGLQFPNYSSELNVNALELDDSALYLCASSLSTDQPQHFGDGTRLSIL.

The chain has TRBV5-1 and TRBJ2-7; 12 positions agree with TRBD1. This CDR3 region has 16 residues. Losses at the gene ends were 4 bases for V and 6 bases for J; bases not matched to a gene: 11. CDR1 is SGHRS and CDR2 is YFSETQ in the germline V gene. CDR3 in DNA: TGCGCCAGCAGCGTTACCCCGGGACAGGGGGCGTTCGAGCAGTACTTC. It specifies CASSVTPGQGAFEQYF.

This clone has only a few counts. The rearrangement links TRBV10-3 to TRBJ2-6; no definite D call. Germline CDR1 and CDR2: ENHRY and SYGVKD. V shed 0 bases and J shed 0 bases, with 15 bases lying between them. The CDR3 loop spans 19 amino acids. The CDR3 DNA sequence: TGTGCCATCAGTGAGTCGGGCACTTTGACCTCCTCTGGGGCCAACGTCCTGACTTTC. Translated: CAISESGTLTSSGANVLTF.

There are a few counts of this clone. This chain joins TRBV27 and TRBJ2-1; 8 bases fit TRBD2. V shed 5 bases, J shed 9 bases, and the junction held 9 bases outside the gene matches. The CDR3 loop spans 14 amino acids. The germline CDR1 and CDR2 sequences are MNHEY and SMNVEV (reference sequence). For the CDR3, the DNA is TGTGCCAGCAGTAGGGGACTAGTTGTTAGTGAGCAGTTCTTC. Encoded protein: CASSRGLVVSEQFF.

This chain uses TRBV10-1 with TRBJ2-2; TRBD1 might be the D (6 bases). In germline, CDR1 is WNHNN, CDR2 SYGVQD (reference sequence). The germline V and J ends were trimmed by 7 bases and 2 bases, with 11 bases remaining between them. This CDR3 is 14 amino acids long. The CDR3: CASKNGTNTGELFF. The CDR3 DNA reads TGCGCCAGCAAAAACGGGACAAACACCGGGGAGCTGTTTTTT.

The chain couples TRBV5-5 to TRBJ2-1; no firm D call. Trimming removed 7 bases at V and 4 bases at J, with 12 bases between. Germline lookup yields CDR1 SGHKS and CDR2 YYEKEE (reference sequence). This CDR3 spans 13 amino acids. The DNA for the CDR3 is TGTGCCAGCGGGGTACCCTCGTACAATGAGCAGTTCTTC. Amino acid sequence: CASGVPSYNEQFF. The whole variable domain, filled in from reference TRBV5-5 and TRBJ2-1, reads DAGVTQSPTHLIKTRGQQVTLRCSPISGHKSVSWYQQVLGQGPQFIFQYYEKEERGRGNFPDRFSARQFPNYSSELNVNALLLGDSALYLCASGVPSYNEQFFGPGTRLTVL.

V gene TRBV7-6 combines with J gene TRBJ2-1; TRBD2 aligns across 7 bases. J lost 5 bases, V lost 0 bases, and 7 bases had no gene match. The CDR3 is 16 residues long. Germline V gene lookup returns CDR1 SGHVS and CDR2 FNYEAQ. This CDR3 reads CASSLAIVGGNNEQFF. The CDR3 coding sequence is TGTGCCAGCAGCTTAGCAATAGTCGGGGGGAACAATGAGCAGTTCTTC.

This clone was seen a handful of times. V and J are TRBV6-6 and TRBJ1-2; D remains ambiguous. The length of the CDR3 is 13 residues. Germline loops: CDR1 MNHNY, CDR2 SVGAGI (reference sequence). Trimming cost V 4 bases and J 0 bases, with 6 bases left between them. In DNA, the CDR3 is TGTGCCAGCAGTTCTTCCCCTAACTATGGCTACACCTTC. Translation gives CASSSSPNYGYTF.

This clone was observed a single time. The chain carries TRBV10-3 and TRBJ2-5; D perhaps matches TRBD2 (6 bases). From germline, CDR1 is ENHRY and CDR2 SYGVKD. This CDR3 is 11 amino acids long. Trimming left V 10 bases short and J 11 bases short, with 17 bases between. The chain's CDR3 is CATTSGWEQYF. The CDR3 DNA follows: TGTGCCACCACAAGCGGGTGGGAGCAGTACTTC.

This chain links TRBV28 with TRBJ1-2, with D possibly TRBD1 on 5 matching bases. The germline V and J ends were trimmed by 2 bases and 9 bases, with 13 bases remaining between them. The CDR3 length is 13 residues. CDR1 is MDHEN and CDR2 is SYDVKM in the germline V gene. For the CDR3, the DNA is TGTGCCAGCAGTTTAACCGGAGGGACGAGCTACACCTTC. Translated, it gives CASSLTGGTSYTF.

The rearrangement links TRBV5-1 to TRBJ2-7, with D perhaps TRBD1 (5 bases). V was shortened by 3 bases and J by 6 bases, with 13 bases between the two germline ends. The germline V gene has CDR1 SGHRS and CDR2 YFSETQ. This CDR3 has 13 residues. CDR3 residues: CASSSGAGREQYF. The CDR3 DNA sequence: TGCGCCAGCAGCTCCGGTGCAGGGCGCGAGCAGTACTTC.

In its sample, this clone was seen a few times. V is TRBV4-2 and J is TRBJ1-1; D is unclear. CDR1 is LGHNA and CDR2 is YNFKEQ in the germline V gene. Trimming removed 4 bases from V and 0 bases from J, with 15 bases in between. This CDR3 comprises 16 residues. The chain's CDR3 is CASSRREGSMNTEAFF. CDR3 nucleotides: TGTGCCAGCAGCCGGAGGGAGGGTTCCATGAACACTGAAGCTTTCTTT.

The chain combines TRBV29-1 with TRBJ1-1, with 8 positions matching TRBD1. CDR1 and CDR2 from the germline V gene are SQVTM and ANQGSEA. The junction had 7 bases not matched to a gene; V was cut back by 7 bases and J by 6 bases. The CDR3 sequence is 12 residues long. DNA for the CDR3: TGCAGCGCCAGGACAGGGATCGCTGAAGCTTTCTTT. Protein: CSARTGIAEAFF.

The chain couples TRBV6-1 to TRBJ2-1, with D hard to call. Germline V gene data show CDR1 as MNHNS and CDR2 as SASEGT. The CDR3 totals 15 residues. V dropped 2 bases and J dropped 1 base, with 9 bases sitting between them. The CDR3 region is CASSELAESYNEQFF. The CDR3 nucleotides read TGTGCCAGCAGTGAATTGGCGGAATCCTACAATGAGCAGTTCTTC.

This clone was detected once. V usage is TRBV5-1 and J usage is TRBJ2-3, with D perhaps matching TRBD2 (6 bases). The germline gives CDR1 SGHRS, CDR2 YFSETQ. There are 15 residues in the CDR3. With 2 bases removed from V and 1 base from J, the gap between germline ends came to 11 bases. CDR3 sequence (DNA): TGCGCCAGCAGCTTAGGGGCTAGCGGCACAGATACGCAGTATTTT. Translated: CASSLGASGTDTQYF.

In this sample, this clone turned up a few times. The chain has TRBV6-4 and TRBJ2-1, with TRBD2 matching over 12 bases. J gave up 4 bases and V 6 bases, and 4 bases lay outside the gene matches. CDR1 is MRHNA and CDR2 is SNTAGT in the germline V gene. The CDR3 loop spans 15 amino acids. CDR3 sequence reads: CASRALAGGYNEQFF. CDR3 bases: TGTGCCAGCAGAGCGCTAGCGGGAGGGTACAATGAGCAGTTCTTC.

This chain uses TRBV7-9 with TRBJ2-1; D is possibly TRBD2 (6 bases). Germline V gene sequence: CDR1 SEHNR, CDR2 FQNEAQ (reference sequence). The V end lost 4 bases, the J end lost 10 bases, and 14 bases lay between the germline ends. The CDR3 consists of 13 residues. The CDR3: CASSSWRDGEQFF. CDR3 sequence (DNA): TGTGCCAGCAGCTCCTGGCGGGACGGGGAGCAGTTCTTC. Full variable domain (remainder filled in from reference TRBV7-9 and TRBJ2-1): DTGVSQNPRHKITKRGQNVTFRCDPISEHNRLYWYRQTLGQGPEFLTYFQNEAQLEKSRLLSDRFSAERPKGSFSTLEIQRTEQGDSAMYLCASSSWRDGEQFFGPGTRLTVL.

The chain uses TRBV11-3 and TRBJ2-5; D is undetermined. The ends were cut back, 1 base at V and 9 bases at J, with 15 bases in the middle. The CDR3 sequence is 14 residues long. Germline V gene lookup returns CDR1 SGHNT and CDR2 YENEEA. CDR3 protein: CASSLGVRPAAQYF. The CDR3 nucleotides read TGTGCCAGCAGCTTAGGTGTGAGACCTGCGGCCCAGTACTTC.

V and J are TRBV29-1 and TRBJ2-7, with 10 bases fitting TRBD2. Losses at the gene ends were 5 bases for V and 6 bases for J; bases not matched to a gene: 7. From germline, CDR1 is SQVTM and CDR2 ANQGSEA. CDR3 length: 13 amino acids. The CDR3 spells CSVLIASGSEQYF. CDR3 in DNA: TGCAGCGTTCTCATAGCTAGCGGGAGCGAGCAGTACTTC.

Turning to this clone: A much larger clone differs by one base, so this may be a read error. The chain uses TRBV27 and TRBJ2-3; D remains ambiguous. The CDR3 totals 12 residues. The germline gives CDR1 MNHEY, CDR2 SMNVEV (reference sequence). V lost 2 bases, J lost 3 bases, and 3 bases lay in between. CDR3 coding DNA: TGTGCCAGCAGTTTAGGTACAGATACGCAGTATTTT. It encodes CASSLGTDTQYF.

CDR3 in DNA: TGTGCCAGCAGCTTAGTATCGACCCAGCAAGAGACCCAGTACTTC. This gives the protein CASSLVSTQQETQYF. The V and J genes are TRBV7-8 and TRBJ2-5, with D unresolved. V was shortened by 1 base and J by 2 bases, with 11 bases between the two germline ends. CDR3 length: 15 residues. Germline CDR1 SGHVS, CDR2 FQNEAQ.

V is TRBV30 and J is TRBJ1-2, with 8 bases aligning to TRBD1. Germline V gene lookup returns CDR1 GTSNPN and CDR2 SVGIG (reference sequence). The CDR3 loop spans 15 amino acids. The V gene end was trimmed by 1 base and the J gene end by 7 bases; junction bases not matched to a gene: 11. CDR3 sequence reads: CAWSGSGGGFTGYTF. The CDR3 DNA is TGTGCCTGGAGTGGATCAGGGGGCGGATTTACTGGCTACACCTTC. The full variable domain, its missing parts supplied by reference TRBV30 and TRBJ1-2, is SQTIHQWPATLVQPVGSPLSLECTVEGTSNPNLYWYRQAAGRGLQLLFYSVGIGQISSEVPQNLSASRPQDRQFILSSKKLLLSDSGFYLCAWSGSGGGFTGYTFGSGTRLTVV.

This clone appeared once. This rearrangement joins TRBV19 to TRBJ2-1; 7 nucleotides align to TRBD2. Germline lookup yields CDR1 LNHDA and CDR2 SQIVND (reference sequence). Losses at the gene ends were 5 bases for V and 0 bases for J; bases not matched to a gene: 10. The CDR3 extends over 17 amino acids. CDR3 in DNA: TGTGCCAGTAGTCTGGGGGGGTGGAAGATCTCCTACAATGAGCAGTTCTTC. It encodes CASSLGGWKISYNEQFF.

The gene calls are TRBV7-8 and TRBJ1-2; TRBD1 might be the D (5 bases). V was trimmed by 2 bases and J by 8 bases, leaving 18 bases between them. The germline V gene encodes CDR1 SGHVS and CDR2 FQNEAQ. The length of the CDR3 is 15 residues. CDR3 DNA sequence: TGTGCCAGCAGCTTATGGCGGACATCAAAATCGGGCTACACCTTC. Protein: CASSLWRTSKSGYTF.

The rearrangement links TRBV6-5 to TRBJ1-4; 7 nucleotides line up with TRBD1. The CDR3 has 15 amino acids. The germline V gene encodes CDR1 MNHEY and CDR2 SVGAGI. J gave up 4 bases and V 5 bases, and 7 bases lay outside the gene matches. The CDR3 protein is CASSPKGAGNEKLFF. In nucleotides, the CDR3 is TGTGCCAGCAGTCCGAAGGGGGCTGGTAATGAAAAACTGTTTTTT.

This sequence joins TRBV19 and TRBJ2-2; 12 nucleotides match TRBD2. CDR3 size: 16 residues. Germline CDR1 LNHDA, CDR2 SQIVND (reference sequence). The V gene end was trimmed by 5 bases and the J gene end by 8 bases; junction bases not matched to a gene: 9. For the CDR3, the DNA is TGTGCCAGTAGTCCTCGACTAGCGGGAGAGGGGGGGGAGCTGTTTTTT. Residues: CASSPRLAGEGGELFF.

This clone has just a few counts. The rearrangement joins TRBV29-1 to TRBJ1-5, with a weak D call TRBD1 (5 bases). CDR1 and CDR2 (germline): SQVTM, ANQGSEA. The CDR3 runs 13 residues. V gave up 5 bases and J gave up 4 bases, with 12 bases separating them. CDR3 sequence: CSVKLAGNQPQHF. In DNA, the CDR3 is TGCAGCGTTAAGTTGGCAGGGAATCAGCCCCAGCATTTT. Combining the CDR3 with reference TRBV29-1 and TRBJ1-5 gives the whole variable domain SAVISQKPSRDICQRGTSLTIQCQVDSQVTMMFWYRQQPGQSLTLIATANQGSEATYESGFVIDKFPISRPNLTFSTLTVSNMSPEDSSIYLCSVKLAGNQPQHFGDGTRLSIL.

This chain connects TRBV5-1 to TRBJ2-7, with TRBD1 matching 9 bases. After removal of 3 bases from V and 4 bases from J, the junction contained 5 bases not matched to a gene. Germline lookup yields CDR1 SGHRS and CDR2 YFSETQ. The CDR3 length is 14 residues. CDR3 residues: CASSYSGQGYEQYF. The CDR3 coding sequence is TGCGCCAGCAGCTATTCTGGACAGGGGTACGAGCAGTACTTC.

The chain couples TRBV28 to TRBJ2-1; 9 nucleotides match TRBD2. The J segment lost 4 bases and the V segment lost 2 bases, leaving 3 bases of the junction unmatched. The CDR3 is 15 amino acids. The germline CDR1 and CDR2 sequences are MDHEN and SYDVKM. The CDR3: CASSLQLAGYNEQFF. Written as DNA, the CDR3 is TGTGCCAGCAGTTTACAACTAGCGGGTTACAATGAGCAGTTCTTC. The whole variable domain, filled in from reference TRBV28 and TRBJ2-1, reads DVKVTQSSRYLVKRTGEKVFLECVQDMDHENMFWYRQDPGLGLRLIYFSYDVKMKEKGDIPEGYSVSREKKERFSLILESASTNQTSMYLCASSLQLAGYNEQFFGPGTRLTVL.